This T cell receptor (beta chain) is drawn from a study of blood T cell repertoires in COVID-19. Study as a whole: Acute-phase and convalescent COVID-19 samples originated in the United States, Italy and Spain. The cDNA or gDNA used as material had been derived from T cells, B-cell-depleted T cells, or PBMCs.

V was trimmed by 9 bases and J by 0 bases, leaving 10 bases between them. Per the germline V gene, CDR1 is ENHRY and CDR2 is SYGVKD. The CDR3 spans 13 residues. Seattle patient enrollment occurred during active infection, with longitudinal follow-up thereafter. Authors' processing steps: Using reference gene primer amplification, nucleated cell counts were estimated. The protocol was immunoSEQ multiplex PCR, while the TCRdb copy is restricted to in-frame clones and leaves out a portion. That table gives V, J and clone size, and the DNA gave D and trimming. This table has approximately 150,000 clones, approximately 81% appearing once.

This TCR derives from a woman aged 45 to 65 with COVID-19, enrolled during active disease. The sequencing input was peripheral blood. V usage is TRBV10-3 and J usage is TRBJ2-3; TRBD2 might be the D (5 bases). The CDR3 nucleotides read TGTGCCATATCGGCGGGTAGCACAGATACGCAGTATTTT. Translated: CAISAGSTDTQYF.